This T cell receptor beta chain comes out of a study of CD8 T cells in Susac syndrome. Regarding this clonotype: As yet, its antigen is unknown.

The CDR3 contains 14 residues. The V end lost 6 bases, the J end lost 3 bases, and 14 bases lay between the germline ends. The V gene's germline CDR1 is SEHNR and CDR2 FQNEAQ (reference sequence). RNA totalling roughly 0.5 to 1 ug underwent reverse transcription with random hexamers. Amplification of TCR beta CDR3 by immunoSEQ multiplex PCR spanned 54 Vbeta and 13 Jbeta. TCRdb reprocessed the immunoSEQ multiplex PCR reads with MiXCR, giving one entry per CDR3 protein. The sample records roughly 200,000 distinct CDR3 sequences, just under 95% being singletons. Notes on the study in general: In Susac syndrome, the CD4+ T cell repertoires did not show clonal expansion. It was acknowledged in the study that the number of individuals who were included in its TCR sequencing and HLA analysis was relatively small.

The TCR originated in a human donor with Susac syndrome. Material for sequencing was CD4+ T cells from PBMCs. The chain couples TRBV7-9 to TRBJ1-1; D may be TRBD1 (6 bases). Here the CDR3 DNA reads TGTGCCAGCAGTCCAGAGGGGGTCCACACTGAAGCTTTCTTT. Translating it yields CASSPEGVHTEAFF.